Shown below are 31 T cell receptor beta chains from a single sample sequenced in a study of T-cell reconstitution after alpha-beta-depleted transplantation in children. Unique molecular identifiers were used in preparing the TCRbeta library. TCRdb re-called the PCR reads through MiXCR, storing one row per CDR3 protein. The table shows over 150,000 distinct CDR3 sequences, with approximately 6% occurring only once. This specimen consisted of PBMCs, obtained before TCRalphabeta/CD19-depleted stem cell transplant. These receptors all come from a girl under three years old with combined immunodeficiency, due to receive a stem cell transplant.

In its sample, this clonotype was seen many times. V is TRBV3-1 and J is TRBJ2-3, with 9 bases aligning to TRBD2. The CDR3 has 15 amino acids. Germline V gene sequence: CDR1 LGHDT, CDR2 YNNKEL (reference sequence). The trim removed 2 bases at V and 5 bases at J, leaving 5 bases unmatched. CDR3 protein: CASSQYSGGRDTQYF. CDR3 nucleotides: TGTGCCAGCAGCCAATATAGCGGGGGTCGAGATACGCAGTATTTT.

This clonotype was seen many times. The rearrangement uses TRBV12-3 or TRBV12-4 and TRBJ1-2; perhaps TRBD1 as D (6 bases). CDR3 length: 13 amino acids. The germline V and J ends were trimmed by 5 bases and 2 bases, with 9 bases remaining between them. CDR3 protein: CASSNRENYGYTF. The CDR3 DNA follows: TGTGCCAGCAGTAACAGGGAAAACTATGGCTACACCTTC.

This clonotype has at least ten counts. This chain uses TRBV6-2 or TRBV6-3 with TRBJ2-7, with 9 bases fitting TRBD2. J gave up 4 bases and V 4 bases, and 8 bases lay outside the gene matches. The CDR3 runs 15 residues. Germline CDR1 MNHEY, CDR2 SVGEGT. The CDR3 loop is CASSWTPGLAYEQYF. The CDR3 DNA follows: TGTGCCAGCAGTTGGACCCCGGGACTAGCTTACGAGCAGTACTTC.

In its sample, this clonotype was seen many times. The V call is TRBV7-2, the J call TRBJ2-1; TRBD2 matches at 12 bases. After removal of 0 bases from V and 9 bases from J, the junction contained 12 bases not matched to a gene. CDR3 size: 18 residues. Germline CDR1 SGHTA, CDR2 FQGNSA. This CDR3 is CASSLARWLAGGIFEQFF. DNA of the CDR3: TGTGCCAGCAGCTTAGCGAGATGGCTAGCGGGGGGGATTTTTGAGCAGTTCTTC.

This clonotype was seen repeatedly, ten times or more. The J gene is TRBJ2-1, the V gene TRBV7-8; D call uncertain. Germline V gene lookup returns CDR1 SGHVS and CDR2 FQNEAQ. The CDR3 consists of 13 residues. Deletions cut 5 bases from V and 6 bases from J, with 11 bases between. CDR3 nucleotides: TGTGCCAGCAGCCCCCGGCGGACCAATGAGCAGTTCTTC. Translation gives CASSPRRTNEQFF.

At least ten counts were recorded for this clonotype. The rearrangement uses TRBV29-1 and TRBJ2-5, with D possibly matching TRBD1 (6 bases). The CDR3 contains 15 residues. The V and J ends lost 1 base and 10 bases respectively, with 22 bases between them. From germline, CDR1 is SQVTM and CDR2 ANQGSEA. The CDR3 region has the DNA TGCAGCGTTGAAGGAGAGACAGGAGGCCCAGGGGACCAGTACTTC. Translating it yields CSVEGETGGPGDQYF.

The genes are TRBV6-5 and TRBJ2-7; tentatively, D is TRBD1 (6 bases). V was trimmed by 2 bases and J by 0 bases, leaving 8 bases between them. Germline V CDR1 and CDR2: MNHEY, SVGAGI. This CDR3 spans 14 amino acids. CDR3 sequence (DNA): TGTGCCAGCAGTTACGAGGGACACTCCTACGAGCAGTACTTC. This encodes CASSYEGHSYEQYF.

The chain employs TRBV5-5 and TRBJ1-1, with a possible D match to TRBD1 (6 bases). CDR3 size: 13 residues. In germline, CDR1 is SGHKS, CDR2 YYEKEE (reference sequence). Trimming shortened V by 2 bases and J by 3 bases, and 8 bases separated the two germline ends. CDR3: CASSLQGDTEAFF. CDR3 in DNA: TGTGCCAGCAGCTTACAGGGTGACACTGAAGCTTTCTTT.

This clonotype was picked up many times. The V and J genes are TRBV6-6 and TRBJ1-1; 9 positions match TRBD1. The germline V gene encodes CDR1 MNHNY and CDR2 SVGAGI (reference sequence). This CDR3 comprises 13 residues. J gave up 9 bases and V 0 bases, and 2 bases lay outside the gene matches. The CDR3 nucleotides read TGTGCCAGCAGTTACTCGAACAGGGGGCAAGCTTTCTTT. Translating it yields CASSYSNRGQAFF.

This clonotype showed up many times. This rearrangement joins TRBV6-5 to TRBJ1-1; no clear D. The CDR3 totals 12 residues. Germline V gives CDR1 MNHEY, CDR2 SVGAGI. V shed 0 bases and J shed 4 bases, with 3 bases lying between them. CDR3 region: CASSYSSTEAFF. CDR3 coding DNA: TGTGCCAGCAGTTACTCCTCCACTGAAGCTTTCTTT.

This clonotype was seen repeatedly, ten times or more. The chain combines TRBV3-1 with TRBJ2-1, with 7 bases aligning to TRBD2. CDR3 size: 14 residues. The trim removed 7 bases at V and 5 bases at J, leaving 8 bases unmatched. Looked up from germline, CDR1 is LGHDT and CDR2 is YNNKEL (reference sequence). The chain's CDR3 is CASMRGSIDNEQFF. Here the CDR3 DNA reads TGTGCCAGCATGCGCGGGAGTATAGACAATGAGCAGTTCTTC.

This clonotype was recorded many times. The DNA of the CDR3 is TGTGCCACCGGGGACACCGATTACAATGAGCAGTTCTTC. Translated, it gives CATGDTDYNEQFF. This chain links TRBV24-1 with TRBJ2-1, with D tentatively TRBD1 (6 bases). This CDR3 comprises 13 residues. The germline CDR1 and CDR2 sequences are KGHDR and SFDVKD. Trimming pared 9 bases from V and 4 bases from J, leaving 12 bases between.

This clonotype was detected many times. The V and J genes are TRBV7-6 and TRBJ2-1; D remains unclear. Germline V gene sequence: CDR1 SGHVS, CDR2 FNYEAQ. This CDR3 has 13 residues. Between the trimmed V and J ends, which lost 4 bases and 10 bases, there was a span of 14 bases. The CDR3 nucleotides read TGTGCCAGCAGCTCCGATCCCATGGGGGAGCAGTTCTTC. Its protein product is CASSSDPMGEQFF. Complete variable domain (other parts from reference TRBV7-6 and TRBJ2-1): GAGVSQSPRYKVTKRGQDVALRCDPISGHVSLYWYRQALGQGPEFLTYFNYEAQQDKSGLPNDRFSAERPEGSISTLTIQRTEQRDSAMYRCASSSDPMGEQFFGPGTRLTVL.

This clonotype was found many times. The genes are TRBV5-1 and TRBJ1-1, with TRBD1 identical over 9 bases. Germline trimming cut 1 base from V and 1 base from J; bases unmatched to any gene: 2. This CDR3 region has 15 residues. Per germline, CDR1 SGHRS and CDR2 YFSETQ. This CDR3 reads CASSLRTGENTEAFF. CDR3 DNA: TGCGCCAGCAGCTTGAGGACAGGGGAGAACACTGAAGCTTTCTTT.

This clonotype was found many times. The rearrangement joins TRBV20-1 to TRBJ2-3; tentatively, D is TRBD2 (6 bases). The V end was cut by 6 bases, the J end by 4 bases, with 17 bases between. Germline V CDR1 and CDR2: DFQATT, SNEGSKA (reference sequence). There are 14 residues in the CDR3. The CDR3 region is CSAQYAAGPDTQYF. CDR3 coding DNA: TGCAGTGCCCAATATGCCGCGGGGCCAGATACGCAGTATTTT.

The chain is built from TRBV20-1 and TRBJ1-5; maybe TRBD1 (5 bases). The germline CDR1 and CDR2 sequences are DFQATT and SNEGSKA (reference sequence). V dropped 1 base and J dropped 5 bases, with 12 bases sitting between them. The CDR3 runs to 14 residues. For the CDR3, the DNA is TGCAGTGCTAGAGGACCCTTAGGGGATCAGCCCCAGCATTTT. This gives the protein CSARGPLGDQPQHF.

This clonotype was recorded at least ten times. The chain carries TRBV12-5 and TRBJ2-5; TRBD1 matches 11 bases. V trimming: 1 base; J trimming: 5 bases; junction bases outside the gene matches: 12. Per germline, CDR1 LGHNT and CDR2 FRNRAP. CDR3 length: 18 amino acids. CDR3 protein: CASGLAAEDRGRRETQYF. CDR3 DNA: TGTGCTAGTGGTTTGGCCGCAGAGGACAGGGGGCGTCGGGAGACCCAGTACTTC.

This rearrangement joins TRBV5-4 to TRBJ2-7, with 7 positions matching TRBD2. The CDR3 consists of 15 residues. V lost 2 bases, J lost 0 bases, and 5 bases stayed unmatched. Germline V gene lookup returns CDR1 SGHNT and CDR2 YYREEE (reference sequence). CDR3 nucleotides: TGTGCCAGCAGCTTTGGCGGGGGTTTCTCCTACGAGCAGTACTTC. Translation: CASSFGGGFSYEQYF. Supplemented by reference TRBV5-4 and TRBJ2-7, the full variable domain reads ETGVTQSPTHLIKTRGQQVTLRCSSQSGHNTVSWYQQALGQGPQFIFQYYREEENGRGNFPPRFSGLQFPNYSSELNVNALELDDSALYLCASSFGGGFSYEQYFGPGTRLTVT.

A word on this clonotype: A much larger clone differs by one base, so this may be a read error. The chain combines TRBV24-1 with TRBJ2-7; TRBD2 is a possible D gene (6 bases). Germline values: CDR1 KGHDR, CDR2 SFDVKD. The V end was cut by 4 bases, the J end by 6 bases, with 21 bases between. This CDR3 comprises 16 residues. In DNA, the CDR3 is TGTGCCACCAGTGACGCGGGACTCCCGAGGGACTGCGAGCAGTACTTC. Residues: CATSDAGLPRDCEQYF.

This chain joins TRBV7-8 and TRBJ2-3; 9 positions agree with TRBD2. The CDR3 extends over 16 amino acids. Per the germline V gene, CDR1 is SGHVS and CDR2 is FQNEAQ. V gave up 1 base and J gave up 6 bases; unmatched junction bases: 8. Written as DNA, the CDR3 is TGTGCCAGCAGCTTAGAATGGGCGGGAGGGCCGGATACGCAGTATTTT. It is translated as CASSLEWAGGPDTQYF. Full variable domain (outside the CDR3, taken from reference TRBV7-8 and TRBJ2-3): GAGVSQSPRYKVAKRGQDVALRCDPISGHVSLFWYQQALGQGPEFLTYFQNEAQLDKSGLPSDRFFAERPEGSVSTLKIQRTQQEDSAVYLCASSLEWAGGPDTQYFGPGTRLTVL.

This rearrangement joins TRBV27 to TRBJ1-2; TRBD1 agrees at 7 bases. CDR3 size: 17 residues. Unmatched junction bases numbered 16, after V lost 6 bases and J lost 3 bases. CDR1 and CDR2 (germline): MNHEY, SMNVEV (reference sequence). DNA for the CDR3: TGTGCCAGCAGCCTTACCCCGGAAGGGGGCTACGACTATGGCTACACCTTC. It encodes CASSLTPEGGYDYGYTF.

The chain has TRBV5-1 and TRBJ2-2; 9 nucleotides agree with TRBD1. Per the germline V gene, CDR1 is SGHRS and CDR2 is YFSETQ. V lost 4 bases and J lost 7; bases outside the gene matches: 8. This CDR3 has 15 residues. CDR3 bases: TGCGCCAGCAGCAACCGGGACAGGGACCGCGGGGAGCTGTTTTTT. It specifies CASSNRDRDRGELFF.

Ten or more counts support this clonotype. The chain carries TRBV4-3 and TRBJ2-2; 10 positions match TRBD2. V lost 5 bases and J lost 7; bases outside the gene matches: 7. Germline V gene sequence: CDR1 LGHNA, CDR2 YSLEER. CDR3 size: 15 residues. CDR3 bases: TGCGCCAGCAGCGGCCTAGCGGGGGTGGTCGGGGAGCTGTTTTTT. Protein product: CASSGLAGVVGELFF.

This clonotype has ten or more counts. The chain carries TRBV11-2 and TRBJ2-1, with 14 bases aligning to TRBD2. There are 18 residues in the CDR3. V shed 5 bases, J shed 9 bases, and the junction held 15 bases outside the gene matches. The germline CDR1 and CDR2 sequences are SGHAT and FQNNGV. The CDR3 DNA sequence: TGTGCCAGCAGCACCCTGACTAGCGGGGGGGCGGTTCGTTCTGAGCAGTTCTTC. It specifies CASSTLTSGGAVRSEQFF.

This sequence joins TRBV3-1 and TRBJ2-1, with 13 bases fitting TRBD2. Germline V gene data show CDR1 as LGHDT and CDR2 as YNNKEL (reference sequence). This CDR3 comprises 18 residues. With V trimmed by 4 bases and J by 7 bases, 13 bases remained unmatched. The CDR3 region is CASSPRTSGRGNRNEQFF. The DNA for the CDR3 is TGTGCCAGCAGCCCCAGGACTAGCGGGAGAGGCAACCGTAATGAGCAGTTCTTC.

This clonotype was detected many times. The J gene is TRBJ2-1, the V gene TRBV5-6, with D unclear. The length of the CDR3 is 12 residues. V dropped 0 bases and J dropped 8 bases, with 6 bases sitting between them. The germline gives CDR1 SGHDT, CDR2 YYEEEE. The CDR3 DNA reads as TGTGCCAGCAGCTTGGTTCCGGATGAGCAGTTCTTC. Translation gives CASSLVPDEQFF.

This clonotype was seen repeatedly, ten times or more. The rearrangement joins TRBV29-1 to TRBJ2-1, with 13 bases fitting TRBD2. The CDR3 contains 19 residues. Germline V lookup: CDR1 SQVTM, CDR2 ANQGSEA. The ends lost 8 bases at V and 7 bases at J; junction bases unmatched: 23. The CDR3 nucleotides read TGCAGCCAACCCCGTTTTGGACTAGCGGGAGTAGATTATAGGAATGAGCAGTTCTTC. This encodes CSQPRFGLAGVDYRNEQFF.

At least ten counts were recorded for this clonotype. The chain is built from TRBV4-2 and TRBJ1-5, with D possibly being TRBD1 (5 bases). The CDR3 has 15 amino acids. Trimming removed 4 bases at V and 3 bases at J, with 13 bases between. Germline V gene sequence: CDR1 LGHNA, CDR2 YNFKEQ. The DNA for the CDR3 is TGTGCCAGCAGCCCCTACAGCAGGGCCAATCAGCCCCAGCATTTT. It encodes CASSPYSRANQPQHF.

This clonotype has at least ten counts. The chain links TRBV12-3 or TRBV12-4 to TRBJ2-1, with TRBD2 matching 10 bases. CDR3 size: 16 residues. V lost 3 bases, J lost 2 bases, and 4 bases stayed unmatched. This CDR3 is CASSLSLAGPYNEQFF. In nucleotides, the CDR3 is TGTGCCAGCAGTTTGTCACTAGCGGGGCCCTACAATGAGCAGTTCTTC.

This clonotype was seen at least ten times. The V gene is TRBV20-1, the J gene TRBJ1-4; 8 bases match TRBD1. J was trimmed by 5 bases and V by 0 bases; bases with no gene match: 5. CDR1 DFQATT and CDR2 SNEGSKA come from the germline V gene (reference sequence). The CDR3 is 15 amino acids. As DNA, the CDR3 is TGCAGTGCTAGAGAATGGGACAGGAGGAATGAAAAACTGTTTTTT. This encodes CSAREWDRRNEKLFF.

This clonotype occurred many times. V is TRBV6-1 and J is TRBJ2-7, with 8 bases aligning to TRBD1. The CDR3 contains 14 residues. Trimming took 4 bases from V and 1 from J; bases not matched to a gene: 3. Germline loops: CDR1 MNHNS, CDR2 SASEGT. The CDR3 loop is CASSVGTGSYEQYF. The CDR3 nucleotides are TGTGCCAGCAGTGTGGGGACAGGTTCCTACGAGCAGTACTTC.